This T cell receptor (beta chain) was recovered during a study of T cell responses to AZD1222 COVID-19 vaccine. CDR3 length equals 16 residues. V was cut by 5 bases and J by 0 bases, with 16 bases left in between. CDR1 and CDR2 (germline): SGHVS, FQNEAQ. Study results and caveats: Nearly half of unique spike-specific TCRs reportedly avoided B.1.351 and B.1.1.7 mutated regions. Mapped onto spike, vaccine-associated CD4 TCRs spanned it and were dominant at 160-218 and 743-854. Baseline serostatus was positive in only a handful of AZD1222 recipients.

Some clones are missing from TCRdb's copy, which holds only in-frame ones; the method was immunoSEQ multiplex PCR. The sample includes around 84,000 clones, 70% to 90% of them seen just once. Notes on this clone: The antigen remains unidentified.

Material: peripheral blood, obtained on day 0 of MenACWY control vaccination. This sequence was found in an adult in good health. The chain links TRBV7-8 to TRBJ1-1; no firm D call. CDR3 DNA: TGTGCCAGCAGCCAAACCGCGTTGGATTTGAACACTGAAGCTTTCTTT. It translates to CASSQTALDLNTEAFF.